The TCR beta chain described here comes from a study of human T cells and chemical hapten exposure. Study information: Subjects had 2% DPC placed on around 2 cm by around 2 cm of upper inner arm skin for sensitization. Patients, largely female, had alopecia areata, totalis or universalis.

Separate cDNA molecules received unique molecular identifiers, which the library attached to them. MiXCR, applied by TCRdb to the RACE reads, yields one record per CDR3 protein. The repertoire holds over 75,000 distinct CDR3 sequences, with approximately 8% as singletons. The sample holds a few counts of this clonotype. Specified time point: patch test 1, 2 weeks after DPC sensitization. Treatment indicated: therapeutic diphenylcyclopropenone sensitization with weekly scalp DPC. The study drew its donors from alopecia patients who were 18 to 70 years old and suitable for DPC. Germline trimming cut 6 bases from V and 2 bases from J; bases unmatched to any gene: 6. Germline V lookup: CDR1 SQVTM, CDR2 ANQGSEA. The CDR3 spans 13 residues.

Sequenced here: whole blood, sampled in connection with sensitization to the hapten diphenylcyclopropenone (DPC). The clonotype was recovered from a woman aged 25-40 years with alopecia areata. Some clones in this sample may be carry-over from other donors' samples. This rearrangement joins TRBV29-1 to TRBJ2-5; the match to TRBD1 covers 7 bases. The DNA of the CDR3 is TGCAGCGTCGGAAGGGACAGACAAGAGACCCAGTACTTC. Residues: CSVGRDRQETQYF.